This T cell receptor beta chain was sequenced during a study of blood T cells in healthy people across ages. General study points: The long-lived group displayed more naive CD4+ cells, plus higher diversity, than the aged donors did. Older age went with lower TCR beta diversity per million T cells, in a roughly linear way.

Per germline, CDR1 SGHRS and CDR2 YFSETQ. This CDR3 region has 13 residues. V was pared by 2 bases and J by 8 bases, with 6 bases of the junction left unmatched. All donors came from Russia, were Caucasian and healthy, and spanned ages roughly 6 to 95. PCR was performed a second time for about 7 to 12 cycles using a sample-barcoded 5' primer and a J-beta primer mix. Through a template-switch adaptor with 12 random nucleotides, each cDNA molecule received a tag. TCRdb independently ran MiXCR on the 5' RACE reads; one entry per CDR3 protein. The table records hundreds of thousands of distinct CDR3 sequences, roughly 26% of them present only once. Worth noting for this clonotype: The antigen is undetermined.

The V call is TRBV5-1, the J call TRBJ1-1, with TRBD1 identical over 7 bases. Material for sequencing was blood. The sequence derives from a woman in her 70s in good health. This CDR3 reads CASSFGTDLEAFF. In DNA form, the CDR3 reads TGCGCCAGCAGCTTCGGGACAGACCTGGAAGCTTTCTTT.